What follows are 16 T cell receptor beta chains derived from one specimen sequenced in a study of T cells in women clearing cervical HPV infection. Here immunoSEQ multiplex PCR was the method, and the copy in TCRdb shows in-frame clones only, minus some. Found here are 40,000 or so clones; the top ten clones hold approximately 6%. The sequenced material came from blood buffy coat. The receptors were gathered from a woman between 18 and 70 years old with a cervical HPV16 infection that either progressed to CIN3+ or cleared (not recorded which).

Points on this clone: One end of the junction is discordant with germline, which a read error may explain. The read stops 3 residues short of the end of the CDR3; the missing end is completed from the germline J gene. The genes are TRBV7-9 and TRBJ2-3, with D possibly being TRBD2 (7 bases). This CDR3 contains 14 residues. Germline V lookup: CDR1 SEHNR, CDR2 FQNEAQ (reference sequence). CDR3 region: CSSSLPRGGETQYF. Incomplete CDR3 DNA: TGTTCCAGCAGCCTCCCCCGAGGGGGGGAGACG.

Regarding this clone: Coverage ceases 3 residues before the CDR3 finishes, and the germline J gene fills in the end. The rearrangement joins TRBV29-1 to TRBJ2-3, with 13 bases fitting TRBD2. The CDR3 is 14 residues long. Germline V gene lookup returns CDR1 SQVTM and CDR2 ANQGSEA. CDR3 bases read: TGCAGCGTAATAGGACTAGCGGGAGTAGAGACG. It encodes CSVIGLAGVET. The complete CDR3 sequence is CSVIGLAGVETQYF.

The covered CDR3 bases are TGTGCCAGCAGCCAAGACCTGAGAGGCTATACG. It encodes CASSQDLRGYT. The CDR3 in its entirety is CASSQDLRGYTQYF. The chain combines TRBV14 with TRBJ2-3; no firm D call. The missing CDR3 end, 3 residues past where the read stops, is filled in from the germline J gene. CDR1 is SGHDN and CDR2 is FVKESK in the germline V gene. Trimming stripped 0 bases from V and 7 bases from J, with 11 bases between. The CDR3 runs to 14 residues.

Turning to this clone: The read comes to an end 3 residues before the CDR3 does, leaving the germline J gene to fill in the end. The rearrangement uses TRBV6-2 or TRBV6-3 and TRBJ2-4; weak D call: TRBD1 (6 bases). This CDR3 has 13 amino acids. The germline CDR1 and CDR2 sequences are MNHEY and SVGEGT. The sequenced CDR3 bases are TGTGCCAGCAGGATAACAGGGAAGGATGGT. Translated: CASRITGKDG. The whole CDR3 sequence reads CASRITGKDGQYF.

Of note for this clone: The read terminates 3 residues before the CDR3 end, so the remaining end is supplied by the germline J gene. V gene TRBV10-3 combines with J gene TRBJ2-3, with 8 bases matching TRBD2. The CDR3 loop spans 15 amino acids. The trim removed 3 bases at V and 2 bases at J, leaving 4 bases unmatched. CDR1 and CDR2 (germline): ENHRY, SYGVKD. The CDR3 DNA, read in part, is TGTGCCATCAGTGACGGCGGGGGGTACACAGATACG. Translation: CAISDGGGYTDT. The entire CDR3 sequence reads CAISDGGGYTDTQYF.

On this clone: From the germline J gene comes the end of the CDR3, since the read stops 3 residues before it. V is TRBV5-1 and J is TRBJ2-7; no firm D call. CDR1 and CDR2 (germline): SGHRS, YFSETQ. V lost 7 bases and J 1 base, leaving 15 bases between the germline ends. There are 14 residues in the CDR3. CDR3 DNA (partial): TGCGCCAGCTCACCCCAGGTGTCTTCCTACGAG. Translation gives CASSPQVSSYE. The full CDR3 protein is CASSPQVSSYEQYF.

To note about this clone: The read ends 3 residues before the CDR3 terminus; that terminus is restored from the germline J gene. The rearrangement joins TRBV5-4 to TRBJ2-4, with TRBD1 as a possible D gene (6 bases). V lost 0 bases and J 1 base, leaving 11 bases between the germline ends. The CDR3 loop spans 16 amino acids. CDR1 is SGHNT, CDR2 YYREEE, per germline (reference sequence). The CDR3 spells CASSLGLQGAKNIQYF. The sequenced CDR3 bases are TGTGCCAGCAGCTTGGGGTTGCAGGGGGCCAAAAACATT. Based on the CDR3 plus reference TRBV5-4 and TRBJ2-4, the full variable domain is ETGVTQSPTHLIKTRGQQVTLRCSSQSGHNTVSWYQQALGQGPQFIFQYYREEENGRGNFPPRFSGLQFPNYSSELNVNALELDDSALYLCASSLGLQGAKNIQYFGAGTRLSVL.

CDR3 residues: CASSLEPTVYNEQFF. The CDR3 bases that were read are TGCGCCAGCAGCTTGGAGCCGACAGTGTACAATGAG. The chain recombines TRBV5-1 with TRBJ2-1; maybe TRBD1 (5 bases). Sequencing ends 3 residues short of the CDR3 end; the germline J gene provides the rest. Trimming cost V 0 bases and J 4 bases, with 11 bases left between them. The CDR3 covers 15 residues. Germline CDR1 is SGHRS and CDR2 is YFSETQ.

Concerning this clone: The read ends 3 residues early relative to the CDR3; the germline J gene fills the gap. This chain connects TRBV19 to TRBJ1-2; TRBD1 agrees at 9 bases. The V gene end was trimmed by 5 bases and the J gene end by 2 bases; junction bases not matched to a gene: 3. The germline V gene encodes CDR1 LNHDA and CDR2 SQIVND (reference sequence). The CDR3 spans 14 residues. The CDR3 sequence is CASSGQGPNYGYTF. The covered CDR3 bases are TGTGCCAGTAGTGGACAGGGGCCCAACTATGGC.

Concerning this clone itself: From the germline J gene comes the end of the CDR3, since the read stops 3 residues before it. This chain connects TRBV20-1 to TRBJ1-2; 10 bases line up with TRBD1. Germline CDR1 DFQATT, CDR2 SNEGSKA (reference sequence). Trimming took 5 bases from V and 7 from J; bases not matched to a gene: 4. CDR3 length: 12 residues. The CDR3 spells CSAPTGGGGYTF. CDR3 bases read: TGCAGTGCTCCGACAGGGGGCGGTGGC.

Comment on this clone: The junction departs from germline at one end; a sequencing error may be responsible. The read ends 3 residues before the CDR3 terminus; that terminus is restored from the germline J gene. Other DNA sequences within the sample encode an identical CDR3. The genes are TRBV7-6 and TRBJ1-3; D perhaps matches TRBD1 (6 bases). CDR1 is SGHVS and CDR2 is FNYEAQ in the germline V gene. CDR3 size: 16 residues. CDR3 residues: CASSPGGGEFGNTIYF. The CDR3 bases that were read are TGTGCCAGCAGCCCCGGAGGGGGGGAGTTCGGAAACACT.

The DNA read from the CDR3 is TGTGCCAGCAGCTTGGGGACTAGCGGCACAGATACG. Translating gives CASSLGTSGTDT. The full CDR3 reads CASSLGTSGTDTQYF. The rearrangement uses TRBV7-9 and TRBJ2-3, with 10 bases lining up with TRBD2. The read ends 3 residues before the CDR3 terminus; that terminus is restored from the germline J gene. Germline V gene sequence: CDR1 SEHNR, CDR2 FQNEAQ (reference sequence). This CDR3 region has 15 residues. The ends lost 3 bases at V and 1 base at J; junction bases unmatched: 1.

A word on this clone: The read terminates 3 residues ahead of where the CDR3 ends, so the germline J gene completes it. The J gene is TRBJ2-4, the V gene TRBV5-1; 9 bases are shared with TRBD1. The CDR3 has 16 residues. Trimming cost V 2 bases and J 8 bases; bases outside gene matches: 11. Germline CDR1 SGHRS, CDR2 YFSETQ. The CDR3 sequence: CASSFGQGSIGDIQYF. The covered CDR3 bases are TGCGCCAGCAGCTTCGGACAGGGGTCAATAGGGGACATT.

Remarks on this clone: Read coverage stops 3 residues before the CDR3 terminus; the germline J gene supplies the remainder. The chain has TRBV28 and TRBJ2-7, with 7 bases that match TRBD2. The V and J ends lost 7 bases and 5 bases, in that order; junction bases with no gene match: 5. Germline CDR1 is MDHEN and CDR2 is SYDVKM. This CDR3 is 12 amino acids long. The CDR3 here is CASTRTSNEQYF. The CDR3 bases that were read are TGTGCCAGCACCCGGACTAGTAACGAG.

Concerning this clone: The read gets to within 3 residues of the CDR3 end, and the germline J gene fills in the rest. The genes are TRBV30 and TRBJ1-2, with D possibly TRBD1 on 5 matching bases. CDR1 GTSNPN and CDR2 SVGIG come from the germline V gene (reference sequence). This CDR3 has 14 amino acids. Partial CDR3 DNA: TGTGCCTGGAGCCAGGTAGCGGGACCAGATACC. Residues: CAWSQVAGPDT. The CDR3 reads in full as CAWSQVAGPDTYTF.

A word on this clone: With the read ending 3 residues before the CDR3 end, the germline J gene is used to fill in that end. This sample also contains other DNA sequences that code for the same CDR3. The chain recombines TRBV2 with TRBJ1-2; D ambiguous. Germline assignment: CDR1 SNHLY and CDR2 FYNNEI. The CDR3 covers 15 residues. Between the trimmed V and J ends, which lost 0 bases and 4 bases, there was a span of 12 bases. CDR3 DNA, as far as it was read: TGTGCCAGCAGTGAAGCGCGGGAGTTTGGCTATGGC. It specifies CASSEAREFGYG. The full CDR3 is CASSEAREFGYGYTF.